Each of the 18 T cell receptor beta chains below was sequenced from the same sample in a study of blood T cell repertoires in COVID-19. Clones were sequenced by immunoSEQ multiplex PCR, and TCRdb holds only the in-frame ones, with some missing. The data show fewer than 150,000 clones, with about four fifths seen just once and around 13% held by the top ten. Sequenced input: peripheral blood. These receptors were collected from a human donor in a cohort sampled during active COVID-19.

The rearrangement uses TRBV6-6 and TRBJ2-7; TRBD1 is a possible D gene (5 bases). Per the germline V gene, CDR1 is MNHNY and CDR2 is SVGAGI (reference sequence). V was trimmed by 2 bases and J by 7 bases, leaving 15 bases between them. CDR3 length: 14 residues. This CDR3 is CASSYLDTSGEQYF. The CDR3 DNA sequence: TGTGCCAGCAGTTACCTGGACACATCCGGGGAGCAGTACTTC.

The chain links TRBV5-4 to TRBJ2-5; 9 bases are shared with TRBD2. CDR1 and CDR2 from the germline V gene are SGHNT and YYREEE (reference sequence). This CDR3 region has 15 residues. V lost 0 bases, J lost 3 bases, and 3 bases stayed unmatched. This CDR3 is CASSLEAGGEETQYF. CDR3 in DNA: TGTGCCAGCAGCTTGGAGGCGGGGGGGGAAGAGACCCAGTACTTC.

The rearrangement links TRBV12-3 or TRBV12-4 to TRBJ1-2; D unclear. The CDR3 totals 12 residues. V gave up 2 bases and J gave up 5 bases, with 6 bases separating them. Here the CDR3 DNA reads TGTGCCAGCAGTTTAAATAGTTATGGCTACACCTTC. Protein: CASSLNSYGYTF.

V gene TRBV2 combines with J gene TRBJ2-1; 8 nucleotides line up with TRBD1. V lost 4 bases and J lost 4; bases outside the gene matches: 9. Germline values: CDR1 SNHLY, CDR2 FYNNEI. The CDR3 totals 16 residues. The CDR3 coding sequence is TGTGCCAGCAGTGGGGGGTTGACAGGGGATTACAATGAGCAGTTCTTC. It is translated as CASSGGLTGDYNEQFF.

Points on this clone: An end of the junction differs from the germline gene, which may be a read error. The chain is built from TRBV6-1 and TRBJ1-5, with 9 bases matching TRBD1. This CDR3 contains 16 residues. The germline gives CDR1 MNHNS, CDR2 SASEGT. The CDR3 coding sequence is TGTGCCAGCAGCGAAGGGGACAGGGTAAGCAATCAGCCCCAGCATTTT. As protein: CASSEGDRVSNQPQHF.

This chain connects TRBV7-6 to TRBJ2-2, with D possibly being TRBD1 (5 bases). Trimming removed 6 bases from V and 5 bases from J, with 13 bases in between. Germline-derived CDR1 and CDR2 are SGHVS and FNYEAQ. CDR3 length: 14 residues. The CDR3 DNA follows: TGTGCCAGCAGGGCGTGGCAGGGTACCGGGGAGCTGTTTTTT. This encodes CASRAWQGTGELFF.

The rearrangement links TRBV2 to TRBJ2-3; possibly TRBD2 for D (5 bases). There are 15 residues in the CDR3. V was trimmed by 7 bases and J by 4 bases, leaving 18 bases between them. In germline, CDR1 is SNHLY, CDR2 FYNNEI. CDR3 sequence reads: CASNVSPSGPDTQYF. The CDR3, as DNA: TGTGCCAGCAATGTCTCGCCCAGCGGCCCAGATACGCAGTATTTT.

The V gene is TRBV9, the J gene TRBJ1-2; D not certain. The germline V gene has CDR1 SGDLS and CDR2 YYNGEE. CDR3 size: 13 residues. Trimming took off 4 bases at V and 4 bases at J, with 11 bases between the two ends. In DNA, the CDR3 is TGTGCCAGCAGCAATCGGGAACCCTATGGCTACACCTTC. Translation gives CASSNREPYGYTF.

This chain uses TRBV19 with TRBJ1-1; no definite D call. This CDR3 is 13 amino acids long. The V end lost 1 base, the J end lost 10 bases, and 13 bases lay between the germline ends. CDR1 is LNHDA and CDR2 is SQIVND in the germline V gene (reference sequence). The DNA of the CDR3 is TGTGCCAGTAGTATAGGTGTTAGGGAGGGAGCTTTCTTT. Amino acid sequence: CASSIGVREGAFF.

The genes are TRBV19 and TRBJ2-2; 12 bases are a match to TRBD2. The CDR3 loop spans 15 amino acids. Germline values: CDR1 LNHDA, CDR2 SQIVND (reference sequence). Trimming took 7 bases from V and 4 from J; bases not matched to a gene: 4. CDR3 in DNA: TGTGCCAGTACAACACTAGCGGGGGGCACCGGGGAGCTGTTTTTT. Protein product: CASTTLAGGTGELFF.

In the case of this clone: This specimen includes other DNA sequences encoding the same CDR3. CDR3 nucleotides: TGTGCCAGCAGCTTCCGGGAGACCCAGTACTTC. It codes for CASSFRETQYF. The gene calls are TRBV7-9 and TRBJ2-5; D gene uncertain. The ends were cut back, 3 bases at V and 5 bases at J, with 4 bases in the middle. Germline CDR1 is SEHNR and CDR2 is FQNEAQ (reference sequence). CDR3 length equals 11 residues. The variable domain in full, completed from reference TRBV7-9 and TRBJ2-5, reads DTGVSQNPRHKITKRGQNVTFRCDPISEHNRLYWYRQTLGQGPEFLTYFQNEAQLEKSRLLSDRFSAERPKGSFSTLEIQRTEQGDSAMYLCASSFRETQYFGPGTRLLVL.

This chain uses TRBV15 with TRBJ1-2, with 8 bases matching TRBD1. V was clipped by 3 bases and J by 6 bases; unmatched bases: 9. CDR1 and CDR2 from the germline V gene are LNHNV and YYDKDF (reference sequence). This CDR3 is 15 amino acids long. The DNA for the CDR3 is TGTGCCACCAGCAGGCGAATGACAGGGGAGAATGGCTACACCTTC. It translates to CATSRRMTGENGYTF.

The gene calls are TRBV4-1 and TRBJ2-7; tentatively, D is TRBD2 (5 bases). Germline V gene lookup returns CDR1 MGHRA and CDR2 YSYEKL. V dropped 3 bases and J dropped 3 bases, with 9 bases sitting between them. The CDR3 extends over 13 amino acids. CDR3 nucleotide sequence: TGCGCCAGCAGCCACTCGGAGGACTACGAGCAGTACTTC. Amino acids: CASSHSEDYEQYF.

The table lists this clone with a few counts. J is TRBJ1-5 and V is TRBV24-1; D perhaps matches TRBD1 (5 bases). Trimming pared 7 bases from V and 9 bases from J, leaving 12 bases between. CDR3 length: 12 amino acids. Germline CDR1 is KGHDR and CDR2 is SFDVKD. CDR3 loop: CATSRAGGPQHF. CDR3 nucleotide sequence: TGTGCCACCAGCCGGGCCGGGGGGCCCCAGCATTTT.

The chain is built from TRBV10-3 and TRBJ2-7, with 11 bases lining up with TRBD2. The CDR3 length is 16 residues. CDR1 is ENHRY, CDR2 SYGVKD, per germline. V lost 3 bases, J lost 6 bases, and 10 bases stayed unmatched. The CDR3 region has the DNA TGTGCCATCAGTGACCCCCTAGCGGGGGGTCTTCGCGAGCAGTACTTC. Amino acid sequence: CAISDPLAGGLREQYF.

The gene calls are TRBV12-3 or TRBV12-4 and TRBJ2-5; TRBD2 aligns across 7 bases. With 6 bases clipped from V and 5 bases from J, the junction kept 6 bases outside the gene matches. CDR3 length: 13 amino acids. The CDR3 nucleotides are TGTGCCAGCAGCCCAGCGGGGAGGGAGACCCAGTACTTC. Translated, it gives CASSPAGRETQYF.

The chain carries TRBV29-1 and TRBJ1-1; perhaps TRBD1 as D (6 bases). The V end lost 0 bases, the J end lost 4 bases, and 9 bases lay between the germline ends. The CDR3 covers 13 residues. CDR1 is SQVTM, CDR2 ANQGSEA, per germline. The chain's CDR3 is CSVEEGAFTEAFF. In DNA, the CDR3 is TGCAGCGTTGAAGAGGGGGCGTTCACTGAAGCTTTCTTT. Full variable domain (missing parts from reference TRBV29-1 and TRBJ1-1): SAVISQKPSRDICQRGTSLTIQCQVDSQVTMMFWYRQQPGQSLTLIATANQGSEATYESGFVIDKFPISRPNLTFSTLTVSNMSPEDSSIYLCSVEEGAFTEAFFGQGTRLTVV.

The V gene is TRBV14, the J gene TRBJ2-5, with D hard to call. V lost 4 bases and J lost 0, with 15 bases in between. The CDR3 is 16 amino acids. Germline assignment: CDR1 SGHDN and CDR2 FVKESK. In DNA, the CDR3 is TGTGCCAGCAGCCGAAGTCGGGTGCCGTACCAAGAGACCCAGTACTTC. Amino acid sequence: CASSRSRVPYQETQYF.